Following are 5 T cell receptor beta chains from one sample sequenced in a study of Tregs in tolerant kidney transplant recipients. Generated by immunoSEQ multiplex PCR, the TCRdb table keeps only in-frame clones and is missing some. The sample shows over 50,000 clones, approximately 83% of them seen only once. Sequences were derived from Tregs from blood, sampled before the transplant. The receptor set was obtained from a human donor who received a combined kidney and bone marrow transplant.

The CDR3 is CSVMGLEQFF. CDR3 coding DNA: TGCAGCGTTATGGGGCTTGAGCAGTTCTTC. The chain recombines TRBV29-1 with TRBJ2-1, with D possibly matching TRBD1 (5 bases). The CDR3 contains 10 residues. Trimming took off 5 bases at V and 9 bases at J, with 8 bases between the two ends. Per the germline V gene, CDR1 is SQVTM and CDR2 is ANQGSEA.

The CDR3 loop reads CASSSFVASPSSGNTIYF. The CDR3 DNA sequence: TGTGCCAGCAGCTCTTTTGTGGCCTCTCCGAGCTCTGGAAACACCATATATTTT. This chain links TRBV7-6 with TRBJ1-3; D unclear. The V gene lost 4 bases and the J gene lost 0 bases, with 19 bases spanning the gap. CDR1 and CDR2 (germline): SGHVS, FNYEAQ. The CDR3 is made up of 18 amino acids. Variable domain in full (rest from reference TRBV7-6 and TRBJ1-3): GAGVSQSPRYKVTKRGQDVALRCDPISGHVSLYWYRQALGQGPEFLTYFNYEAQQDKSGLPNDRFSAERPEGSISTLTIQRTEQRDSAMYRCASSSFVASPSSGNTIYFGEGSWLTVV.

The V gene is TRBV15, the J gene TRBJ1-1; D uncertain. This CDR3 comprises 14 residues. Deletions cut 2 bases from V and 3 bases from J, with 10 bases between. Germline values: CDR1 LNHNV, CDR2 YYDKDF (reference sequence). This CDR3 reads CATSRLSWDTEAFF. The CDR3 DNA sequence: TGTGCCACCAGCAGACTTAGTTGGGACACTGAAGCTTTCTTT.

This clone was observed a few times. CDR3 nucleotides: TGTGCCAGCAGCCAACAAGCCGGGGTTGGGGGCATTCAGTACTTC. This encodes CASSQQAGVGGIQYF. The V and J genes are TRBV7-2 and TRBJ2-4; D may be TRBD1 or TRBD2 (5 bases each). The germline gives CDR1 SGHTA, CDR2 FQGNSA. With 5 bases removed from V and 9 bases from J, the gap between germline ends came to 20 bases. The CDR3 runs to 15 residues.

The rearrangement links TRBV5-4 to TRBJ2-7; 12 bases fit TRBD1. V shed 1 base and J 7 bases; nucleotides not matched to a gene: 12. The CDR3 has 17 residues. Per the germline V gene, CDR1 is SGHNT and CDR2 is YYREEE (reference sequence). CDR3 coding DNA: TGTGCCAGCAGCTTGTTCTGGCCGGGACAGGGGGCGGGGGAGCAGTACTTC. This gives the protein CASSLFWPGQGAGEQYF.